Shown below are 15 T cell receptor beta chains from a single sample sequenced in a study of T cells in Graves' hyperthyroidism and ophthalmopathy. The TCR beta CDR3 regions underwent amplification using RNA transcripts as the source. RT-PCR in the first round (using the HTBI primer set) targeted the TCR CDR3. TCRdb re-called the multiplex PCR reads through MiXCR, storing one row per CDR3 protein. The data show more than 350,000 distinct CDR3 sequences, over 12% seen once. Sequencing input: blood. Receptors were obtained from a woman aged 55-69 years with Graves' ophthalmopathy.

This clonotype was counted ten times or more. The chain couples TRBV12-3 or TRBV12-4 to TRBJ2-2, with D possibly being TRBD1 (5 bases). The CDR3 totals 14 residues. V lost 6 bases and J lost 4, with 12 bases in between. CDR3 sequence reads: CASRGGQPTGELFF. CDR3 DNA sequence: TGTGCCAGCAGGGGCGGACAACCCACCGGGGAGCTGTTTTTT.

This clonotype has a count of ten or more. The rearrangement uses TRBV11-2 and TRBJ2-1; tentative D call: TRBD1 (5 bases). The germline V gene encodes CDR1 SGHAT and CDR2 FQNNGV. The V gene lost 2 bases and the J gene lost 2 bases, with 16 bases spanning the gap. CDR3 length equals 17 residues. The CDR3 nucleotides read TGTGCCAGCAGCTTAAACCCAAGGGGCGCAACCTACAATGAGCAGTTCTTC. Encoded protein: CASSLNPRGATYNEQFF.

The CDR3, as DNA: TGTGCCAGCAGTCCGCGGGACACCTACACCGGGGAGCTGTTTTTT. As protein: CASSPRDTYTGELFF. The chain couples TRBV7-9 to TRBJ2-2; D assignment may be TRBD1 or TRBD2 (6 bases each). The CDR3 loop spans 15 amino acids. Trimming shortened V by 6 bases and J by 3 bases, and 14 bases separated the two germline ends. In germline, CDR1 is SEHNR, CDR2 FQNEAQ (reference sequence).

In this sample, this clonotype turned up many times. The chain joins TRBV7-8 to TRBJ2-1, with D perhaps matching TRBD2 (6 bases). Germline lookup yields CDR1 SGHVS and CDR2 FQNEAQ. V dropped 0 bases and J dropped 3 bases, with 12 bases sitting between them. The CDR3 is 16 amino acids. CDR3 DNA: TGTGCCAGCAGCTTAGCAGAGCGTAGCGGCTACAATGAGCAGTTCTTC. Translating gives CASSLAERSGYNEQFF.

The chain links TRBV7-9 to TRBJ1-1; perhaps TRBD1 as D (5 bases). The germline V gene encodes CDR1 SEHNR and CDR2 FQNEAQ (reference sequence). This CDR3 region has 15 residues. V was clipped by 5 bases and J by 0 bases, with 13 bases between them. The CDR3 spells CASSAPGGLNTEAFF. DNA for the CDR3: TGTGCCAGCAGCGCCCCGGGGGGACTGAACACTGAAGCTTTCTTT.

This clonotype was counted ten times or more. The V and J genes are TRBV20-1 and TRBJ1-2; unclear D gene. The CDR3 is made up of 15 amino acids. V gave up 2 bases and J gave up 6 bases, with 19 bases separating them. Germline values: CDR1 DFQATT, CDR2 SNEGSKA (reference sequence). DNA of the CDR3: TGCAGTGCTAGAAGACTAGTCGAAGCGGGGAATGGCTACACCTTC. It specifies CSARRLVEAGNGYTF.

Concerning this clonotype itself: Sequence at one end of the junction differs from germline and may be a read error. This sequence joins TRBV19 and TRBJ2-5, with a weak D call TRBD1 (6 bases). The CDR3 consists of 16 residues. The V gene's germline CDR1 is LNHDA and CDR2 SQIVND (reference sequence). CDR3 nucleotides: TGTGCCAGTAGTACTCAAACCGGGACAACCCAAGGGACCCAGTACTTC. Its protein is CASSTQTGTTQGTQYF.

In its sample, this clonotype was seen many times. The CDR3 DNA follows: TGTGCCAGCAGTTTTACCGTACACTCCTACGAGCAGTACTTC. Translation: CASSFTVHSYEQYF. The V call is TRBV27, the J call TRBJ2-7; D not resolved. With 3 bases removed from V and 0 bases from J, the gap between germline ends came to 9 bases. The CDR3 covers 14 residues. The germline gives CDR1 MNHEY, CDR2 SMNVEV (reference sequence).

This clonotype has just one count. The genes are TRBV12-3 or TRBV12-4 and TRBJ2-2, with a weak D call TRBD2 (6 bases). The V gene lost 5 bases and the J gene lost 2 bases, with 12 bases spanning the gap. This CDR3 contains 15 residues. DNA for the CDR3: TGTGCCAGCAGTCCGGGACTTTCTAACACCGGGGAGCTGTTTTTT. This encodes CASSPGLSNTGELFF.

This clonotype was seen a few times. The chain uses TRBV7-9 and TRBJ2-7; a possible D gene is TRBD2 (6 bases). The V end was cut by 9 bases, the J end by 5 bases, with 26 bases between. This CDR3 has 16 residues. Germline V gene data show CDR1 as SEHNR and CDR2 as FQNEAQ (reference sequence). CDR3 bases: TGTGCCAGTAGTTCCTCCGGAGGGCTATCGGGCCACGAGCAGTACTTC. This gives the protein CASSSSGGLSGHEQYF.

This clonotype occurred many times. This rearrangement joins TRBV10-1 to TRBJ2-3, with D unresolved. Trimming took off 2 bases at V and 3 bases at J, with 3 bases between the two ends. The germline gives CDR1 WNHNN, CDR2 SYGVQD (reference sequence). CDR3 size: 12 residues. CDR3 region: CASSETTDTQYF. CDR3 DNA: TGCGCCAGCAGTGAGACGACAGATACGCAGTATTTT.

Ten or more counts support this clonotype. The chain combines TRBV5-1 with TRBJ2-3, with 8 positions matching TRBD1. The CDR3 loop spans 13 amino acids. The germline CDR1 and CDR2 sequences are SGHRS and YFSETQ. V lost 9 bases and J lost 5; bases outside the gene matches: 8. CDR3 nucleotide sequence: TGCGCCACCCGGACAGGGCATGGAGATACGCAGTATTTT. This translates into CATRTGHGDTQYF.

This clonotype has at least ten counts. This sequence joins TRBV6-1 and TRBJ2-5; 8 bases line up with TRBD2. CDR1 is MNHNS, CDR2 SASEGT, per germline. The CDR3 has 14 residues. The junction had 9 bases not matched to a gene; V was cut back by 6 bases and J by 6 bases. CDR3 bases: TGTGCCAGCAGGGAACTAGCGGTCCGGAAGACCCAGTACTTC. It translates to CASRELAVRKTQYF.

This rearrangement joins TRBV6-1 to TRBJ2-1; 11 positions agree with TRBD2. CDR1 is MNHNS, CDR2 SASEGT, per germline. V lost 1 base, J lost 4 bases, and 6 bases stayed unmatched. The CDR3 covers 17 residues. In DNA form, the CDR3 reads TGTGCCAGCAGTGAAGGGTGGGGACTAGCGGTTTACAATGAGCAGTTCTTC. It encodes CASSEGWGLAVYNEQFF.

A single count supports this clonotype. One end of the junction varies from germline; a read error may be responsible. The chain is built from TRBV5-1 and TRBJ2-7, with D perhaps matching TRBD1 or TRBD2 (5 bases each). The CDR3 is 13 amino acids. The germline CDR1 and CDR2 sequences are SGHRS and YFSETQ. For the CDR3, the DNA is TGTGCCAGCAGCGTAGATTGGGGGTGCGAGCAGTACTTC. This codes for CASSVDWGCEQYF.